Listed below are T cell receptor beta chains from one sample, sequenced in a study of cytomegalovirus exposure and HLA in healthy donors. TCRdb's table, derived via immunoSEQ multiplex PCR, lists solely in-frame clones and lacks some. The sample yields 260,000 or so clones, 88% seen once. Sequencing was performed on PBMCs. These receptor sequences come from a woman in her late teens or twenties in good health and CMV-seronegative. The CDR3 runs from the conserved cysteine through the conserved F or W. The order of the fields is CDR3 DNA, CDR3 protein, D gene, V gene, J gene, clone size. The D gene is left open where the match is weak. Size tells how often a clone was seen (once, few, many) or the class of an expanded clone, and some rows leave it out.

TGTGCCAGCAGTGAATGGGGACTAGCAGTCTACAATGAGCAGTTCTTC,CASSEWGLAVYNEQFF,TRBD2,TRBV25-1,TRBJ2-1,NA
TGCGCCAGCAGCTTGGATAGTGGAGTATATGGTGGCTACACCTTC,CASSLDSGVYGGYTF,NA,TRBV5-1,TRBJ1-2,NA
TGTGCCAGCAGCGGTAGCCGGAGCTCCTACGAGCAGTACTTC,CASSGSRSSYEQYF,NA,TRBV9,TRBJ2-7,NA
TGTGCCAGCAGCCGACTAGCGGGAGGGCGGAGCACAGATACGCAGTATTTT,CASSRLAGGRSTDTQYF,TRBD2,TRBV5-6,TRBJ2-3,NA
TGCGCCAGCAGCTTGGCCTTTGGACTACCGAACACCGGGGAGCTGTTTTTT,CASSLAFGLPNTGELFF,NA,TRBV5-1,TRBJ2-2,NA
TGTGCCAGCAGCTTAGATGGGCCAGGGTATAGTATCTTT,CASSLDGPGYSIF,NA,TRBV11-2,TRBJ1-1,NA
TGTGCCAGCAGCTTAGAGGACAGGGGCCACGAGCAGTACTTC,CASSLEDRGHEQYF,TRBD1,TRBV7-8,TRBJ2-7,NA
TGTGCCAGCAGCTTCTGGCCCCCACTGGGACAGGGACAGGGGGGCAATCAGCCCCAGCATTTT,CASSFWPPLGQGQGGNQPQHF,TRBD1,TRBV7-8,TRBJ1-5,NA
TGTGCCAGCAGCTTAGGGACAGGGGGCGGCGAGCAGTACTTC,CASSLGTGGGEQYF,TRBD1,TRBV13,TRBJ2-7,NA
TGTGCCAGCAGTTTCCGGAACACTGAAGCTTTCTTT,CASSFRNTEAFF,NA,TRBV28,TRBJ1-1,NA
TGTGCCAGCAGTCAAACAGGCGGACGTGGCTACACCTTC,CASSQTGGRGYTF,NA,TRBV6-5,TRBJ1-2,NA
TGTGCCAGCAGTTTACGGGGTGCTGAAGCTTTCTTT,CASSLRGAEAFF,NA,TRBV27,TRBJ1-1,NA
TGTGCCAGCAGCTTAGATCGGACTAGCGGGGATGAGCAGTTCTTC,CASSLDRTSGDEQFF,TRBD2,TRBV7-9,TRBJ2-1,NA
TGTGCCAGCCACAAATCCCGGGGGAGGAGCAATCAGCCCCAGCATTTT,CASHKSRGRSNQPQHF,NA,TRBV7-8,TRBJ1-5,NA
TGTGCCAGCAGCTTAGTGAGGGGGACGTATGAAAAACTGTTTTTT,CASSLVRGTYEKLFF,NA,TRBV7-2,TRBJ1-4,NA
TGTGCCAGCTTCGGTCCGACAGGGAATCAGCCCCAGCATTTT,CASFGPTGNQPQHF,TRBD1,TRBV28,TRBJ1-5,NA
TGTGCCAGCAGCCCCACTAGCGGGATCCTTCGGGATGAGCAGTTCTTC,CASSPTSGILRDEQFF,TRBD2,TRBV9,TRBJ2-1,NA
TGTGCCGGCGGGGGGATGGCCTACAATGAGCAGTTCTTC,CAGGGMAYNEQFF,TRBD2,TRBV25-1,TRBJ2-1,NA
TGTGCCAGGCAAACAGGCCCTTATTCACCCCTCCACTTT,CARQTGPYSPLHF,NA,TRBV19,TRBJ1-6,NA
TGTGCCAGCCCTTCCAAGGGGAGGGGCAACTATGGCTACACCTTT,CASPSKGRGNYGYTF,NA,TRBV6-1,TRBJ1-2,NA
TGTGCCAGCGGTCCCAGGACAGGGTCTGAGAAGAACTCCTACGAGCAGTACTTC,CASGPRTGSEKNSYEQYF,TRBD1,TRBV7-8,TRBJ2-7,NA
TGTGCCAGTAGTTCCCGATTGGGCGACTATGGCTACACCTTC,CASSSRLGDYGYTF,NA,TRBV19,TRBJ1-2,NA
TGCAGCGTTGCCAAAGGGACAGGGAACCTCTATGGCTACACCTTC,CSVAKGTGNLYGYTF,TRBD1,TRBV29-1,TRBJ1-2,NA
TGCGCCAGCAGCCAAGAATACTCGGGACACCATAGCAATCAGCCCCAGCATTTT,CASSQEYSGHHSNQPQHF,NA,TRBV4-1,TRBJ1-5,NA
TGTGCCAGCAGCGTGGGCAGGGCTAGCAATCAGCCCCAGCATTTT,CASSVGRASNQPQHF,NA,TRBV2,TRBJ1-5,NA
TGTGCCAGCAGCCAAAGAGGAGGGACAGGGGACTATGGCTACACCTTC,CASSQRGGTGDYGYTF,TRBD1,TRBV4-2,TRBJ1-2,few
TGTGCCACCAGCAGAGATGGCCTAGCGGGAGGGCGACTCGACGAGCAGTACTTC,CATSRDGLAGGRLDEQYF,TRBD2,TRBV15,TRBJ2-7,NA